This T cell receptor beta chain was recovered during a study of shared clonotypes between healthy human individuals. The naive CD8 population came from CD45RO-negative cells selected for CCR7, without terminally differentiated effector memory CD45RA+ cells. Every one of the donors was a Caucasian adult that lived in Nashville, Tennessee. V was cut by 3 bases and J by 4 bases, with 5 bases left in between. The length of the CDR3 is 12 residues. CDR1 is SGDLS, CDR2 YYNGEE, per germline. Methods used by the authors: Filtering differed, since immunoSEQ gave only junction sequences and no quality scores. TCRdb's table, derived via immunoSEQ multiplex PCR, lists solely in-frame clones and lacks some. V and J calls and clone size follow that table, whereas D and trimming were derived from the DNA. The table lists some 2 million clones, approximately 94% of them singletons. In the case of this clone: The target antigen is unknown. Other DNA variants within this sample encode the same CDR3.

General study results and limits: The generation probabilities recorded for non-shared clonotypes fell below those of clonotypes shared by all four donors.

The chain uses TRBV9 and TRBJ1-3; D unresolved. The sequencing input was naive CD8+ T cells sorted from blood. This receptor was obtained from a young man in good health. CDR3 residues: CASSGTGNTIYF. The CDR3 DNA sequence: TGTGCCAGCAGCGGAACCGGAAACACCATATATTTT.